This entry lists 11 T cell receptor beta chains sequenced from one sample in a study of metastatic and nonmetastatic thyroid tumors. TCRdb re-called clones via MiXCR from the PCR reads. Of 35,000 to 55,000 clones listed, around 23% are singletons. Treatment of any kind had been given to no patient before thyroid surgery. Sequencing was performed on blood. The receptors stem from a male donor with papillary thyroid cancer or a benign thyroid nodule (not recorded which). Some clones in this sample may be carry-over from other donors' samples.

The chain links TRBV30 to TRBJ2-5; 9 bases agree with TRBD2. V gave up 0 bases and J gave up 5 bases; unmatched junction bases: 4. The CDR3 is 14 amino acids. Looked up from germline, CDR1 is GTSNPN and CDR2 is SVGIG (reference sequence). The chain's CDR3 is CAWSVSGSGETQYF. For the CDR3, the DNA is TGTGCCTGGAGTGTTAGCGGGAGTGGGGAGACCCAGTACTTC.

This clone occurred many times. CDR3 nucleotide sequence: TGTGCCAGCAGCTTCCGGACAGGTACACGCTCTGGGGCCAACGTCCTGACTTTC. Residues: CASSFRTGTRSGANVLTF. J is TRBJ2-6 and V is TRBV7-6; 7 nucleotides align to TRBD1. The ends lost 3 bases at V and 0 bases at J; junction bases unmatched: 8. The CDR3 is made up of 18 amino acids. Germline V gives CDR1 SGHVS, CDR2 FNYEAQ.

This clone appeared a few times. CDR3 nucleotide sequence: TGTGCCAGCAGCGCGGGACTGAACACAGATACGCAGTATTTT. This encodes CASSAGLNTDTQYF. This chain joins TRBV28 and TRBJ2-3; the D gene is possibly TRBD2 (6 bases). The CDR3 extends over 14 amino acids. Trimming shortened V by 6 bases and J by 2 bases, and 12 bases separated the two germline ends. Germline V lookup: CDR1 MDHEN, CDR2 SYDVKM.

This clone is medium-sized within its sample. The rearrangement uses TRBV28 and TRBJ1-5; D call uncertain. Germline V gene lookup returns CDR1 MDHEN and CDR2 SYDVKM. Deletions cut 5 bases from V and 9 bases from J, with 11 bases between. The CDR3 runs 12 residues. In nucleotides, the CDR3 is TGTGCCAGCAGTCCTCAGTCGGTGCCCCAGCATTTT. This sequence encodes CASSPQSVPQHF.

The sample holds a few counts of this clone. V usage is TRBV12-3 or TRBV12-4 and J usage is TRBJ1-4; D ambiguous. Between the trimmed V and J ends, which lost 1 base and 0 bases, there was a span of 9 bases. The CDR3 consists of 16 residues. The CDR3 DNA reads TGTGCCAGCAGTTTAGATAAGGGTCCAACTAATGAAAAACTGTTTTTT. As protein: CASSLDKGPTNEKLFF.

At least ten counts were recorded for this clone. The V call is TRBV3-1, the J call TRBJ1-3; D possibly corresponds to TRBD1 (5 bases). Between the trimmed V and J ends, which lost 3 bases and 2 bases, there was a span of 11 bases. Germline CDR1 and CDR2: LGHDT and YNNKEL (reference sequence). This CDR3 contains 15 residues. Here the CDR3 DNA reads TGTGCCAGCAGCCACCTGGGCAGGGCTGGAAACACCATATATTTT. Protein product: CASSHLGRAGNTIYF.

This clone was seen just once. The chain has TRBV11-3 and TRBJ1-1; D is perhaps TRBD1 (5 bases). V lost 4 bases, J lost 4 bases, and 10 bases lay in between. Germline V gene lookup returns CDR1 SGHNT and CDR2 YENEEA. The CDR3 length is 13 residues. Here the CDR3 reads CASSSPRVTEAFF. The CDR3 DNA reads TGTGCCAGCAGCTCCCCCAGGGTCACTGAAGCTTTCTTT.

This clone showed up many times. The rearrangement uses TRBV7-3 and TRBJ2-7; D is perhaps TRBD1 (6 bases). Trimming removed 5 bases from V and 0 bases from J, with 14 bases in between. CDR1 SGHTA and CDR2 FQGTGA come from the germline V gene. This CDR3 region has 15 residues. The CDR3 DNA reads TGTGCCAGCAGCCTGGACAGTTTTTTCTCCTACGAGCAGTACTTC. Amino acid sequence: CASSLDSFFSYEQYF.

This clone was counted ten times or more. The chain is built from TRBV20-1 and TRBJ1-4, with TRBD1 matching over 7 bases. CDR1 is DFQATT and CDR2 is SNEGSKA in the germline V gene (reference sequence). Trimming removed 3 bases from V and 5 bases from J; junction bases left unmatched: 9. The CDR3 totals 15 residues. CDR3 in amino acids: CSAREGGLGNEKLFF. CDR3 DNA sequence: TGCAGTGCTAGGGAAGGGGGCCTGGGGAATGAAAAACTGTTTTTT.

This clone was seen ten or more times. The CDR3 loop reads CASSFGGSNEQFF. The CDR3 DNA reads TGTGCCAGCAGCTTCGGCGGGAGTAATGAGCAGTTCTTC. The J gene is TRBJ2-1, the V gene TRBV7-3; 7 positions agree with TRBD2. Trimming took 3 bases from V and 7 from J; bases not matched to a gene: 3. The CDR3 consists of 13 residues. Per the germline V gene, CDR1 is SGHTA and CDR2 is FQGTGA.

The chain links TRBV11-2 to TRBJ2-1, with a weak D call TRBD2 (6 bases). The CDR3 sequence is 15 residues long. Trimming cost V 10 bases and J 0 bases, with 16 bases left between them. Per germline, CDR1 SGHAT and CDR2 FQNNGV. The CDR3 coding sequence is TGTGCCACCCTTCGCGGGGTGTTCTCCTACAATGAGCAGTTCTTC. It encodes CATLRGVFSYNEQFF.